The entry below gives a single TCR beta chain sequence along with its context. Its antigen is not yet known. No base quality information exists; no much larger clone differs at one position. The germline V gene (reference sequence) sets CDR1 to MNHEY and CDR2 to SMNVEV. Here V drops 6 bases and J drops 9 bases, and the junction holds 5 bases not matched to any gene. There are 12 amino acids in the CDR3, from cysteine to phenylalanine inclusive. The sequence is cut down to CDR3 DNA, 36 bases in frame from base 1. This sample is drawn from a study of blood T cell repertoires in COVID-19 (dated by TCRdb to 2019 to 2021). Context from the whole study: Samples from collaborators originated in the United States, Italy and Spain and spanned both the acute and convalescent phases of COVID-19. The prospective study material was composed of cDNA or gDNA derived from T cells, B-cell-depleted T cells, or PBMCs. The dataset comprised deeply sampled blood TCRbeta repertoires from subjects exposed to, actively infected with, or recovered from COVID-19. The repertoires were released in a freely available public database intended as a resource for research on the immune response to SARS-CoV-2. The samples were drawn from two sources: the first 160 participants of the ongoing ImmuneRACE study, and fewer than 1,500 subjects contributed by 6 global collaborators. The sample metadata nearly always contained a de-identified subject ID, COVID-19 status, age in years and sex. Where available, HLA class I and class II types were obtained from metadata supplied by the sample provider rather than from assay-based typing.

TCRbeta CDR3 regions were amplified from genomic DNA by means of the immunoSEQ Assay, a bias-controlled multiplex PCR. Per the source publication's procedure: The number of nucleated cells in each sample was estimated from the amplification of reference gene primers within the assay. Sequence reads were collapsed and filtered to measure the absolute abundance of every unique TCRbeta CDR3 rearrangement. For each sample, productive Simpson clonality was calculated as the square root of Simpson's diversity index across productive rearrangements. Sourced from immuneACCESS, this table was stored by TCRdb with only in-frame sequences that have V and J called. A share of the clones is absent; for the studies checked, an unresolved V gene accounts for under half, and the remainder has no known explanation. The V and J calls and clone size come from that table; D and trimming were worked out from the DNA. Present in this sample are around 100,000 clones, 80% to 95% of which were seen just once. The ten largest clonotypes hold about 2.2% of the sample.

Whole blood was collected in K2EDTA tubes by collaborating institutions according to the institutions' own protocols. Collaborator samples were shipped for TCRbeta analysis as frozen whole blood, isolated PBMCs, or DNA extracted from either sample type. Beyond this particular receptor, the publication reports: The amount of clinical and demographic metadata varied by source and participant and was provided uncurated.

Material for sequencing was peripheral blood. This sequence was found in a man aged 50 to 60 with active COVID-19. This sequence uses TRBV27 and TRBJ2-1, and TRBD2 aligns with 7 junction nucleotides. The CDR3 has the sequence CASRRLAGEQFF. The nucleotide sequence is TGTGCCAGCAGGAGACTAGCAGGTGAGCAGTTCTTC.